A single sample gave rise to the 4 T cell receptor beta chains below, sequenced in a study of blood T cells in healthy people across ages. Primers used in a second PCR of roughly 6 to 11 cycles were a sample-barcoded 5' primer and a J-beta primer mix. TCRdb reprocessed the 5' RACE reads via MiXCR and lists one record per CDR3 protein. Of fewer than 2 million distinct CDR3 sequences listed, approximately 40% are singletons. The sample was blood. All receptors come from a human donor in good health.

In the case of this clonotype: The CDR3 does not end in the conserved phenylalanine or tryptophan, so this is likely a read error. The chain recombines TRBV7-2 with TRBJ2-7; 8 bases agree with TRBD1. The CDR3 totals 15 residues. V lost 2 bases to trimming and J lost 4 bases; unmatched junction nucleotides: 7. Looked up from germline, CDR1 is SGHTA and CDR2 is FQGNSA. In DNA form, the CDR3 reads TGTGCCAGCAGCTTATTAGGACAGGGTGAATACGAGCAGTACCTC. This translates into CASSLLGQGEYEQYL.

This clonotype has just a few counts. The chain uses TRBV12-3 or TRBV12-4 and TRBJ1-5, with TRBD1 matching over 7 bases. V was pared by 6 bases and J by 7 bases, with 9 bases of the junction left unmatched. The CDR3 has 14 residues. CDR3 sequence (DNA): TGTGCCAGCAGCCCCGACAGGGTGAAACAGCCCCAGCATTTT. Protein: CASSPDRVKQPQHF.

In this sample, this clonotype turned up a few times. The chain joins TRBV6-5 to TRBJ1-5; D not certain. With 8 bases removed from V and 6 bases from J, the gap between germline ends came to 14 bases. Per germline, CDR1 MNHEY and CDR2 SVGAGI. This CDR3 has 13 residues. CDR3 sequence reads: CASGVREGQPQHF. In DNA form, the CDR3 reads TGTGCCAGCGGGGTACGGGAGGGTCAGCCCCAGCATTTT.

This rearrangement joins TRBV27 to TRBJ1-2, with D uncertain. Per germline, CDR1 MNHEY and CDR2 SMNVEV (reference sequence). The V and J ends lost 3 bases and 3 bases respectively, with 11 bases between them. The CDR3 has 14 amino acids. This CDR3 is CASSLAINHYGYTF. The CDR3 DNA is TGTGCCAGCAGTTTGGCAATTAACCACTATGGCTACACCTTC.